This T cell receptor (beta chain) was sequenced in a study of blood T cells in healthy people across ages. PBMCs numbering at least 6.5 million were isolated per sample. Between the trimmed V and J ends, which lost 7 bases and 2 bases, there was a span of 6 bases. The CDR3 consists of 12 residues. Germline V gene sequence: CDR1 MNHNS, CDR2 SASEGT. A second PCR of about 7 to 12 cycles used a sample-barcoded 5' primer and a J-beta primer mix. Each cDNA molecule carried a tag from a template-switch adaptor that contained 12 random nucleotides. TCRdb re-analysed the 5' RACE reads in MiXCR, keeping a single row per CDR3 protein. Of more than 900,000 distinct CDR3 sequences listed, around 25% are singletons. The same sample was also studied in work on T cells of mothers and their children. Turning to that study: Maternal samples each gave over 9 million TCR beta CDR3 reads, and child samples approximately 3 million each. The study found slightly higher but non-significant overlap in related versus unrelated mother-child pairs.

The chain couples TRBV6-1 to TRBJ2-1; D ambiguous. This receptor was identified in a girl between 2 and 10 years old in good health. Source material: blood. The CDR3 region has the DNA TGTGCCAGCACTCCGGCCTACAATGAGCAGTTCTTC. Encoded protein: CASTPAYNEQFF.